This T cell receptor (beta chain) was obtained from a study of CD8 T cells in Susac syndrome. About 0.45 to 1 ug RNA was reverse transcribed with random hexamers. TCRdb reprocessed the immunoSEQ multiplex PCR reads with MiXCR, giving one entry per CDR3 protein. Of 250,000 to 300,000 distinct CDR3 sequences in the sample, around 83% are singletons; the top ten hold 0.11%. V lost 5 bases, J lost 5 bases, and 16 bases lay in between. CDR1 PRHDT and CDR2 FYEKMQ come from the germline V gene (reference sequence). This CDR3 spans 14 amino acids. Peripheral blood CD8+ and CD4+ T cells were profiled by TCR beta sequencing.

V is TRBV13 and J is TRBJ2-7; D might be TRBD2 (6 bases). Specimen: CD8+ T cells from PBMCs. This sequence was found in a human donor with multiple sclerosis. The CDR3 is CASSARLENHEQYF. The CDR3 region has the DNA TGTGCCAGCAGCGCGCGACTAGAAAACCACGAGCAGTACTTC.